The 11 T cell receptor beta chains listed next were all sequenced from one sample in a study of blood T cells in healthy people across ages. A second PCR of 7 to 11 cycles used a sample-barcoded 5' primer and a J-beta primer mix. In TCRdb, the 5' RACE reads were re-called with MiXCR into one record per CDR3 protein. Among fewer than 950,000 distinct CDR3 sequences listed, around 36% were seen once. Input material: blood. The source is a man aged 18-30 years in good health.

CDR3 in DNA: TGTGCCAGCAGTTTCAGGGGAGTTTCAGATACGCAGTATTTT. Amino acid sequence: CASSFRGVSDTQYF. The chain combines TRBV12-3 or TRBV12-4 with TRBJ2-3, with TRBD1 as a possible D gene (6 bases). CDR3 length: 14 amino acids. Trimming left V 3 bases short and J 4 bases short, with 11 bases between.

The gene calls are TRBV4-2 and TRBJ2-7; D unclear. With the DNA end fitting TRBJ2-5 better, the J assignment may be wrong. The length of the CDR3 is 16 residues. CDR1 and CDR2 from the germline V gene are LGHNA and YNFKEQ. CDR3 loop: CASSQDSSRVGETQYF. In DNA form, the CDR3 reads TGTGCCAGCAGCCAAGATTCTTCCCGGGTGGGCGAGACCCAGTACTTC.

V usage is TRBV7-9 and J usage is TRBJ2-1, with D possibly being TRBD2 (5 bases). CDR3 length: 13 residues. Germline loops: CDR1 SEHNR, CDR2 FQNEAQ (reference sequence). V lost 5 bases to trimming and J lost 15 bases, with 20 bases between them. The CDR3 loop reads CASSVEGQVAMFF. In DNA, the CDR3 is TGTGCCAGCAGCGTAGAGGGCCAGGTCGCGATGTTCTTC. Based on the CDR3 plus reference TRBV7-9 and TRBJ2-1, the full variable domain is DTGVSQNPRHKITKRGQNVTFRCDPISEHNRLYWYRQTLGQGPEFLTYFQNEAQLEKSRLLSDRFSAERPKGSFSTLEIQRTEQGDSAMYLCASSVEGQVAMFFGPGTRLTVL.

V and J are TRBV6-2 or TRBV6-3 and TRBJ2-7; D gene unclear. The V end was cut by 6 bases, the J end by 6 bases, with 12 bases between. CDR3 length: 12 residues. The germline CDR1 and CDR2 sequences are MNHEY and SVGEGT. The CDR3 DNA is TGTGCCAGCAGCTCCGACCGGGCCGAGCAGTACTTC. Translation gives CASSSDRAEQYF.

This sequence joins TRBV25-1 and TRBJ1-5; D is undetermined. The CDR3 is 11 residues long. CDR1 and CDR2 from the germline V gene are MGHDK and SYGVNS. V was trimmed by 6 bases and J by 7 bases, leaving 7 bases between them. CDR3 sequence reads: CASRDGQPQHF. The DNA of the CDR3 is TGTGCCAGCAGGGACGGCCAGCCCCAGCATTTT.

This rearrangement joins TRBV20-1 to TRBJ2-5; D is perhaps TRBD1 or TRBD2 (6 bases each). V was shortened by 0 bases and J by 1 base, with 15 bases between the two germline ends. The CDR3 sequence is 16 residues long. Germline CDR1 DFQATT, CDR2 SNEGSKA (reference sequence). The DNA of the CDR3 is TGCAGTGCTAGAGATCCTGCGAGGGGGGCCCAAGAGACCCAGTACTTC. Translating gives CSARDPARGAQETQYF.

This clonotype has a handful of counts. The chain carries TRBV4-3 and TRBJ2-2, with D perhaps matching TRBD1 (5 bases). There are 15 residues in the CDR3. Germline-derived CDR1 and CDR2 are LGHNA and YSLEER. Trimming cost V 1 base and J 4 bases, with 10 bases left between them. The CDR3 DNA is TGCGCCAGCAGCCAAGTCAGGGTGGCCACCGGGGAGCTGTTTTTT. It translates to CASSQVRVATGELFF.

The V gene is TRBV20-1, the J gene TRBJ2-7, with 8 bases lining up with TRBD1. In germline, CDR1 is DFQATT, CDR2 SNEGSKA (reference sequence). The J segment lost 5 bases and the V segment lost 0 bases, leaving 9 bases of the junction unmatched. The CDR3 is made up of 15 amino acids. Written as DNA, the CDR3 is TGCAGTGCTAGAGATGTTGGACAGGGTTACCACGAGCAGTACTTC. This codes for CSARDVGQGYHEQYF.

The rearrangement joins TRBV4-3 to TRBJ2-3; the D is unclear. This CDR3 has 14 amino acids. CDR1 is LGHNA and CDR2 is YSLEER in the germline V gene. Trimming took 1 base from V and 6 from J, leaving 11 bases between them. The CDR3 nucleotides read TGCGCCAGCAGCCAAGTAGGTCTCGGGGATACGCAGTATTTT. This translates into CASSQVGLGDTQYF.

This clonotype has at least ten counts. V and J are TRBV7-8 and TRBJ2-7, with D possibly called TRBD1 or TRBD2 (5 bases each). CDR3 length equals 13 residues. The germline CDR1 and CDR2 sequences are SGHVS and FQNEAQ. Trimming took off 5 bases at V and 3 bases at J, with 11 bases between the two ends. CDR3 region: CASSVGPDYEQYF. Written as DNA, the CDR3 is TGTGCCAGCAGCGTGGGACCCGACTACGAGCAGTACTTC.

This clonotype came up a few times. This sequence joins TRBV20-1 and TRBJ1-4, with D possibly matching TRBD1 (5 bases). The CDR3 has 14 amino acids. The V and J ends lost 1 base and 5 bases respectively, with 11 bases between them. Germline lookup yields CDR1 DFQATT and CDR2 SNEGSKA (reference sequence). The DNA of the CDR3 is TGCAGTGCTAGAGGATCGGGGGGGAATGAAAAACTGTTTTTT. Encoded protein: CSARGSGGNEKLFF.